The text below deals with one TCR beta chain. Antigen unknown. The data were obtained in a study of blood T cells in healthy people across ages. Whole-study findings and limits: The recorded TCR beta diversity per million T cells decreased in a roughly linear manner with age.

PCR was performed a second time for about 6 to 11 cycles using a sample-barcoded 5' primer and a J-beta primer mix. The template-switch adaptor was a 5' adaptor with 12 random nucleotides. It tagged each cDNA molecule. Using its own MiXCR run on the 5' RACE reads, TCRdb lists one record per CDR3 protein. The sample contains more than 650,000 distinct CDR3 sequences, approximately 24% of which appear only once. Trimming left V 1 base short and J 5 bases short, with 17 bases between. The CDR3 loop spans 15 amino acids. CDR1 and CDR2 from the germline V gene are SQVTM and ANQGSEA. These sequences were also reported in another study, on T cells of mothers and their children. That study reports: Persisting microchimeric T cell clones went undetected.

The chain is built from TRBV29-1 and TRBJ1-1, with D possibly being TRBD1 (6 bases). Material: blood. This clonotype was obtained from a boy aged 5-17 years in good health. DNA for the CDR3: TGCAGCGTTGAAGGGGCGCCAGGGGTCGGGACTGAAGCTTTCTTT. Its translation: CSVEGAPGVGTEAFF.